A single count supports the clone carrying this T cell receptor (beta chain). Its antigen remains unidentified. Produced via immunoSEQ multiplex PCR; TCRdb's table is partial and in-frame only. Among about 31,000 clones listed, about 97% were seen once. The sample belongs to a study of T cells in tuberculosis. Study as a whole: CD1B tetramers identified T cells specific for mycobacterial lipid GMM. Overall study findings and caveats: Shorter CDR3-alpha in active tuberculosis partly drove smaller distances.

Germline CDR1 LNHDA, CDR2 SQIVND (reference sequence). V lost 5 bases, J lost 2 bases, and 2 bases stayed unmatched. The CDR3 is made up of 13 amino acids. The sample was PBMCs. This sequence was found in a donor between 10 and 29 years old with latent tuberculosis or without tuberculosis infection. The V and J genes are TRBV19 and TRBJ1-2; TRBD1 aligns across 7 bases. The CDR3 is CASSLGQNYGYTF. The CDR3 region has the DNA TGTGCCAGTAGTTTGGGACAGAACTATGGCTACACCTTC.